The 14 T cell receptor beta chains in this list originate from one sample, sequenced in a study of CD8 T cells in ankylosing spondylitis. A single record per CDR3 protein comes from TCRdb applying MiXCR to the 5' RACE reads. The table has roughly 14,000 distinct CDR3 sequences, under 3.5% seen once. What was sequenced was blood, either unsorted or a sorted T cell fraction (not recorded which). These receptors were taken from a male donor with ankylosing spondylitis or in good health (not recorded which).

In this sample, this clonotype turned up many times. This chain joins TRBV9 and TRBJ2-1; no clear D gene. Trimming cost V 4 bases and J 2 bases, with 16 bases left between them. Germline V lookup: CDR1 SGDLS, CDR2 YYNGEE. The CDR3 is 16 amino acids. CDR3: CASSPRTAAPYNEQFF. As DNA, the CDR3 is TGTGCCAGCAGCCCAAGGACCGCAGCTCCCTACAATGAGCAGTTCTTC.

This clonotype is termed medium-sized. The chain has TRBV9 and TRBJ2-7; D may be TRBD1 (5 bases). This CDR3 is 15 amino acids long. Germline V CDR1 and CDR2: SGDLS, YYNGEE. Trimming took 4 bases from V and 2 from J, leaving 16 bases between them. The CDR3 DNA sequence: TGTGCCAGCAGCTCCCGCGGTTCAGGGCCCTACGAGCAGTACTTC. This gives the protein CASSSRGSGPYEQYF.

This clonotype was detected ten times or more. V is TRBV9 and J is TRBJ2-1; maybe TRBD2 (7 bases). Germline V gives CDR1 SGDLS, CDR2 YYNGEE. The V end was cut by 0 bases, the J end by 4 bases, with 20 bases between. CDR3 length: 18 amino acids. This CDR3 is CASSVGGVGRGKYNEQFF. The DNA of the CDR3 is TGTGCCAGCAGCGTAGGAGGGGTGGGGAGGGGGAAATACAATGAGCAGTTCTTC. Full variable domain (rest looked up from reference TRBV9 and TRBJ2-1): DSGVTQTPKHLITATGQRVTLRCSPRSGDLSVYWYQQSLDQGLQFLIQYYNGEERAKGNILERFSAQQFPDLHSELNLSSLELGDSALYFCASSVGGVGRGKYNEQFFGPGTRLTVL.

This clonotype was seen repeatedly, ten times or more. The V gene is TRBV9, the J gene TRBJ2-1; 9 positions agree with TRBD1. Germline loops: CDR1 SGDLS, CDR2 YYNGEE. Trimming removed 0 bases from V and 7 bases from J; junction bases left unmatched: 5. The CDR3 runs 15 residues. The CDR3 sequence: CASSVGHRGQNEQFF. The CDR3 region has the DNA TGTGCCAGCAGCGTAGGGCACAGGGGGCAAAATGAGCAGTTCTTC.

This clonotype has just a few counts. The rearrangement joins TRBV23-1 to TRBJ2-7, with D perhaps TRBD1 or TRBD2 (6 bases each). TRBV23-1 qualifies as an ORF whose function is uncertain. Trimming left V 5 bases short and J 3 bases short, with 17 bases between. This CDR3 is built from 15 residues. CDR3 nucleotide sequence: TGCGCCAGCAGTTTTGGGGTGGCGGGACACTACGAGCAGTACTTC. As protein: CASSFGVAGHYEQYF.

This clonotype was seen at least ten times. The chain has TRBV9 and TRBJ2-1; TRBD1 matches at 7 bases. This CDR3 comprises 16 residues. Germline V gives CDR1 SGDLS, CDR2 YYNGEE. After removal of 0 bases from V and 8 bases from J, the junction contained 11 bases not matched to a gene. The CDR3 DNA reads TGTGCCAGCAGCGTAGATATAAGGGGGCGCTGGGATGAGCAGTTCTTC. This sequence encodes CASSVDIRGRWDEQFF.

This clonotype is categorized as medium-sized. This CDR3 reads CASSSDEKLFF. In DNA form, the CDR3 reads TGTGCCAGCAGCTCGGACGAAAAACTGTTTTTT. The chain employs TRBV9 and TRBJ1-4, with no clear D. Germline lookup yields CDR1 SGDLS and CDR2 YYNGEE. CDR3 size: 11 residues. Trimming left V 4 bases short and J 8 bases short, with 6 bases between.

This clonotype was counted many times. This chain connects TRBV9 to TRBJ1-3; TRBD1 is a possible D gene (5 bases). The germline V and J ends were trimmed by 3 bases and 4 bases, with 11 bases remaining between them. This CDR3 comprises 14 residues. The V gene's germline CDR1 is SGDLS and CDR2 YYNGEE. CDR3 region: CASSGLTEGNTIYF. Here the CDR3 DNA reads TGTGCCAGCAGCGGGTTGACAGAGGGAAACACCATATATTTT.

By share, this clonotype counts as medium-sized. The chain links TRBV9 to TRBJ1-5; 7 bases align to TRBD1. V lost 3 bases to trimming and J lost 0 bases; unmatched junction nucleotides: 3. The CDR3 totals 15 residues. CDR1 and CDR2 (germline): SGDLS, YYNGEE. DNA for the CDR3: TGTGCCAGCAGCGCAGGGGGTGCTAGCAATCAGCCCCAGCATTTT. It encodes CASSAGGASNQPQHF.

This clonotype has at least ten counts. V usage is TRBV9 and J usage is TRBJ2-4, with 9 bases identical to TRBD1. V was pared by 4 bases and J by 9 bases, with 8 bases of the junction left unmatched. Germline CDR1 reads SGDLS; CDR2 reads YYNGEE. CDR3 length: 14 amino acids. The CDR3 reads CASSPRGQGSIQYF. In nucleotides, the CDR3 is TGTGCCAGCAGCCCTAGGGGACAGGGTAGCATTCAGTACTTC.

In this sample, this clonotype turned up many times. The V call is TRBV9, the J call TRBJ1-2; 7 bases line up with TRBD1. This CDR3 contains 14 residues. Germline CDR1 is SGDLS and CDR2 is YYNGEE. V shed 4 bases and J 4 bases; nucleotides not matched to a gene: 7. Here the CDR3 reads CASSPEGTAYGYTF. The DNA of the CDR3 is TGTGCCAGCAGCCCAGAGGGGACAGCCTATGGCTACACCTTC.

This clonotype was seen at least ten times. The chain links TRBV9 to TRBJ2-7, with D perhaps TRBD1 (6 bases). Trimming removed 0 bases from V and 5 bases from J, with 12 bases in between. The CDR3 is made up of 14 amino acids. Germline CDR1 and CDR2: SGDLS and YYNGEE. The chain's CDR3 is CASSVATGSHEQYF. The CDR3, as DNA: TGTGCCAGCAGCGTAGCTACAGGGAGCCACGAGCAGTACTTC.

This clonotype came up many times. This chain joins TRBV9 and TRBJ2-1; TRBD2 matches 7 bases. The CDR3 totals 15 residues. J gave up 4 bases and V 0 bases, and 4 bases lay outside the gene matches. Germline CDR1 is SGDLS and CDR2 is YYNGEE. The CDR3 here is CASSVGAGTYNEQFF. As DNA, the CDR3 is TGTGCCAGCAGCGTAGGAGCGGGGACTTACAATGAGCAGTTCTTC.

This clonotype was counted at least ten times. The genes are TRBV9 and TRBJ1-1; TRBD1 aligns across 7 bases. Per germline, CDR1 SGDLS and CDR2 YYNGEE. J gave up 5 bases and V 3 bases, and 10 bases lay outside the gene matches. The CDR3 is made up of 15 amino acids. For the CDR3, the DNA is TGTGCCAGCAGCGCCGAACAGGGCAGGGGGACTGAAGCTTTCTTT. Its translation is CASSAEQGRGTEAFF.